A selection of T cell receptor beta chains follows, all from one sample in a study of T cell changes during pregnancy in multiple sclerosis. Sequenced by immunoSEQ multiplex PCR; TCRdb stores in-frame clones only, minus some. The sample yields about 120,000 clones, approximately 93% seen once. This specimen was peripheral blood, taken before pregnancy. These receptors all stem from a female donor with multiple sclerosis, enrolled in a pregnancy study. Each CDR3 is given with its conserved first and last residue. Each record gives: V gene, clone size, J gene, D gene, CDR3 protein, CDR3 DNA. A D gene is named only where the DNA matches it firmly. Expanded clones get a size class; other rows say once, few or many, or leave the size out.

TRBV6-1	.	TRBJ2-7	.	CASSGGRVREQYF	TGTGCCAGCAGTGGGGGCAGGGTACGGGAGCAGTACTTC
TRBV27	.	TRBJ2-7	TRBD1	CASSLTSFGRGRFYEQYF	TGTGCCAGCAGTTTAACATCGTTTGGCAGGGGGCGATTCTACGAGCAGTACTTC
TRBV28	.	TRBJ2-1	TRBD2	CASSAPSGSSYNEQFF	TGTGCCAGCAGCGCCCCTAGCGGGAGTTCTTACAATGAGCAGTTCTTC
TRBV10-3	.	TRBJ1-2	.	CAISDRSHSNYGYTF	TGTGCCATCAGTGATAGGTCCCACAGCAACTATGGCTACACCTTC
TRBV12-5	.	TRBJ2-3	.	CASGIGADTQYF	TGTGCTAGTGGTATCGGGGCAGATACGCAGTATTTT
TRBV4-2	.	TRBJ2-1	.	CASSPTVGVTNEQFF	TGTGCCAGCAGCCCGACGGTAGGGGTTACAAATGAGCAGTTCTTC
TRBV6-5	once	TRBJ2-7	.	CASRVTAYEQYF	TGTGCCAGCAGGGTTACAGCATACGAGCAGTACTTC
TRBV27	.	TRBJ2-1	TRBD2	CASSLWQGGYNEQFF	TGTGCCAGCAGTTTATGGCAGGGAGGGTACAATGAGCAGTTCTTC
TRBV19	.	TRBJ1-1	.	CASSISGQPFEAFF	TGTGCCAGTAGTATATCCGGACAGCCATTTGAAGCTTTCTTT
TRBV11-2	.	TRBJ2-3	TRBD2	CASSPVASGRSTDTQYF	TGTGCCAGCAGCCCCGTAGCTAGCGGGAGAAGCACAGATACGCAGTATTTT
TRBV7-2	.	TRBJ2-1	TRBD2	CASSFPHFGGASDEQFF	TGTGCCAGCAGCTTCCCCCACTTCGGGGGGGCCAGCGATGAGCAGTTCTTC
TRBV19	.	TRBJ1-3	.	CASRPDTVSGNTIYF	TGTGCCAGTAGGCCTGACACCGTCTCTGGAAACACCATATATTTT
TRBV5-8	.	TRBJ2-7	TRBD1	CASSLIRGQGEQYF	TGTGCCAGCAGCTTGATTAGGGGGCAGGGCGAGCAGTACTTC
TRBV12-5	.	TRBJ2-1	TRBD2	CASGPIAGGVFF	TGTGCTAGTGGTCCCATAGCGGGAGGTGTGTTCTTC
TRBV13	.	TRBJ1-1	.	CASSIQSEAFF	TGTGCCAGCAGCATACAGAGTGAAGCTTTCTTT
TRBV6-1	.	TRBJ2-7	TRBD1	CASIRTGGYEQYF	TGTGCCAGCATTAGGACAGGGGGCTACGAGCAGTACTTC
TRBV6-1	.	TRBJ1-2	.	CASSPYQRQYGYTF	TGTGCCAGCAGTCCATACCAACGACAGTATGGCTACACCTTC
TRBV14	.	TRBJ2-1	TRBD1	CASSRRGTGHNEQFF	TGTGCCAGCAGCCGACGGGGGACAGGCCACAATGAGCAGTTCTTC
TRBV12-5	.	TRBJ2-5	.	CASALDSSPRYF	TGTGCTAGTGCCCTTGACTCCTCCCCTCGGTACTTC
TRBV2	.	TRBJ2-1	.	CASSGRGGSYNEQFF	TGTGCCAGCAGTGGTAGGGGAGGCTCCTACAATGAGCAGTTCTTC
TRBV5-5	.	TRBJ2-7	TRBD1	CASSLPPGQEYEQYF	TGTGCCAGCAGCCTGCCCCCTGGACAGGAATACGAGCAGTACTTC
TRBV5-1	.	TRBJ2-7	TRBD2	CASSFVGPGLAGAHEQYF	TGCGCCAGCAGCTTTGTGGGACCGGGACTAGCGGGAGCACACGAGCAGTACTTC
TRBV27	.	TRBJ2-3	.	CASSLGTLATDTQYF	TGTGCCAGCAGCCTCGGGACTCTCGCCACAGATACGCAGTATTTT
TRBV7-9	.	TRBJ2-7	TRBD2	CASSLSRTSGGIHEQYF	TGTGCCAGCAGCTTATCTAGGACTAGCGGGGGCATCCACGAGCAGTACTTC
TRBV30	.	TRBJ2-7	TRBD2	CACKREREQYF	TGTGCCTGTAAGCGGGAGAGGGAGCAGTACTTC
TRBV5-1	.	TRBJ1-1	.	CASSLTTENTEAFF	TGCGCCAGCAGCTTAACGACAGAGAACACTGAAGCTTTCTTT
TRBV14	.	TRBJ1-1	TRBD1	CASSPRTGGNTEAFF	TGTGCCAGCAGCCCCCGGACAGGCGGGAACACTGAAGCTTTCTTT
TRBV5-1	.	TRBJ1-5	TRBD1	CASSLWGQDNQPQHF	TGCGCCAGCAGCCTCTGGGGACAGGACAATCAGCCCCAGCATTTT
TRBV19	.	TRBJ1-4	.	CASSIDPPGPGNGKLFF	TGTGCCAGTAGTATAGACCCGCCTGGACCGGGGAACGGAAAACTGTTTTTT
TRBV6-1	.	TRBJ1-4	TRBD1	CASRRGPDEKLFF	TGTGCCAGCAGAAGGGGGCCCGATGAAAAACTGTTTTTT
TRBV9	.	TRBJ2-5	TRBD1	CASSVTNRGTSETQYF	TGTGCCAGCAGCGTTACGAACAGGGGGACGTCGGAGACCCAGTACTTC